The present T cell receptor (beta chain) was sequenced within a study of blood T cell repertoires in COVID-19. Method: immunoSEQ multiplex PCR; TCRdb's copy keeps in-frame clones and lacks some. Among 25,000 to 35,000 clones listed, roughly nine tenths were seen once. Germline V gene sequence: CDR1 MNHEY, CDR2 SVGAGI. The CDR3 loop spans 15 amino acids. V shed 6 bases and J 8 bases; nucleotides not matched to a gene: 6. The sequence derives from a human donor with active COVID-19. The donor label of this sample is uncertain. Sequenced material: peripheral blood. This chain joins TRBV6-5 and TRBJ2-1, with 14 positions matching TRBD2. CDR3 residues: CASSPGLAGADEQFF. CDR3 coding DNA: TGTGCCAGCAGCCCGGGACTAGCGGGAGCGGATGAGCAGTTCTTC.